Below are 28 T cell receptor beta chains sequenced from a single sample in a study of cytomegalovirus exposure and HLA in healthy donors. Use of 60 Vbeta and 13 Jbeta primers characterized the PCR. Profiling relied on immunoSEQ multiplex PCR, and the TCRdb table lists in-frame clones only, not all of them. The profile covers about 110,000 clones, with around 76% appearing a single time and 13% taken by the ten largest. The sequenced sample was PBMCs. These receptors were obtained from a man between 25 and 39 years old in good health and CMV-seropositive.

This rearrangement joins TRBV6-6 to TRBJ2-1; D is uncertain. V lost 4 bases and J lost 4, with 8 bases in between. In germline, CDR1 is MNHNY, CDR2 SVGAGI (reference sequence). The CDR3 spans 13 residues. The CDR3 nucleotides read TGTGCCAGCAGTTTTTCGCAGTACAATGAGCAGTTCTTC. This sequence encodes CASSFSQYNEQFF.

CDR3 amino acids: CASGEGTGSNYGYTF. The CDR3 DNA follows: TGCGCCAGCGGGGAAGGGACAGGTTCTAACTATGGCTACACCTTC. This chain connects TRBV5-1 to TRBJ1-2, with 8 bases fitting TRBD1. The ends lost 7 bases at V and 0 bases at J; junction bases unmatched: 8. Germline CDR1 SGHRS, CDR2 YFSETQ. The CDR3 covers 15 residues.

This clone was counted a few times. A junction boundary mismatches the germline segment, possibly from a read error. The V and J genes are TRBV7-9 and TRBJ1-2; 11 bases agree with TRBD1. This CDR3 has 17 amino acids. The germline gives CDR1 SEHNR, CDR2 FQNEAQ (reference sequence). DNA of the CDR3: TGTTCCAGCAGCTTGGGGGACAGGGGGACAGCTAACTATGGCTACACCTTC. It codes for CSSSLGDRGTANYGYTF. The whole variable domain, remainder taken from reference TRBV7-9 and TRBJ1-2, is DTGVSQNPRHKITKRGQNVTFRCDPISEHNRLYWYRQTLGQGPEFLTYFQNEAQLEKSRLLSDRFSAERPKGSFSTLEIQRTEQGDSAMYLCSSSLGDRGTANYGYTFGSGTRLTVV.

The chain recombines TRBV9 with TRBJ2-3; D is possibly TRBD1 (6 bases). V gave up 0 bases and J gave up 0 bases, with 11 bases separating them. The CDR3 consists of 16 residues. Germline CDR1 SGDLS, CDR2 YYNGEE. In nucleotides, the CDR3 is TGTGCCAGCAGCGTAGTAACAGGGAGCAGCACAGATACGCAGTATTTT. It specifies CASSVVTGSSTDTQYF.

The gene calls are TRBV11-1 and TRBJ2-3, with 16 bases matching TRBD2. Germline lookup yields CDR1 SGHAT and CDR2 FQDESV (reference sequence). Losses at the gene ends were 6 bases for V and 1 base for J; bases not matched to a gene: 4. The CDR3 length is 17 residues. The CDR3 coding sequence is TGTGCCAGCAGTTATGGGACTAGCGGGGGGGGCACAGATACGCAGTATTTT. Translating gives CASSYGTSGGGTDTQYF.

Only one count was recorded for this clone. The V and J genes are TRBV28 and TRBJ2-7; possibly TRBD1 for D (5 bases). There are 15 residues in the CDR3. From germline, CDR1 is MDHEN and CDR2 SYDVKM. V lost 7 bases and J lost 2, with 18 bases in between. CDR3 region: CASNPRQILTYEQYF. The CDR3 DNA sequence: TGTGCCAGCAACCCCAGACAGATCTTAACCTACGAGCAGTACTTC.

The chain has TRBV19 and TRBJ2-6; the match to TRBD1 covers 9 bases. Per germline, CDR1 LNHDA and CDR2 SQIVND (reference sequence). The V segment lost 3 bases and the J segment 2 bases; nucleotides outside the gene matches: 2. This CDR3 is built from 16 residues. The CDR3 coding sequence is TGTGCCAGTAGTATCGGGACAGGGACTGGGGCCAACGTCCTGACTTTC. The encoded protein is CASSIGTGTGANVLTF.

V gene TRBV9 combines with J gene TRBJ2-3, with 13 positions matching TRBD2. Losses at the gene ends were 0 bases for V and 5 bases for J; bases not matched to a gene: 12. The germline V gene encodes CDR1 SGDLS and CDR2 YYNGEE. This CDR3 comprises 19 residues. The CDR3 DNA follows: TGTGCCAGCAGCGTAGCCCCGGGACTAGCGGGGATCGACGGAGATACGCAGTATTTT. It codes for CASSVAPGLAGIDGDTQYF.

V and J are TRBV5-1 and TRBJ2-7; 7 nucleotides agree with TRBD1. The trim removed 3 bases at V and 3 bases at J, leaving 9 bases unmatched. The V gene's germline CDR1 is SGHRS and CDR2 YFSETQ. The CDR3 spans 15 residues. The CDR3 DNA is TGCGCCAGCAGCTCCTCCGGGACAGCATTCTACGAGCAGTACTTC. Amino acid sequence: CASSSSGTAFYEQYF.

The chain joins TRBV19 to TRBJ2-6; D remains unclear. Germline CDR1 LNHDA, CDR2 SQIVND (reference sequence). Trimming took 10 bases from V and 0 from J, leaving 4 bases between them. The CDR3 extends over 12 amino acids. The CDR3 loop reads CAISSGANVLTF. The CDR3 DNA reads TGTGCCATCTCCTCTGGGGCCAACGTCCTGACTTTC.

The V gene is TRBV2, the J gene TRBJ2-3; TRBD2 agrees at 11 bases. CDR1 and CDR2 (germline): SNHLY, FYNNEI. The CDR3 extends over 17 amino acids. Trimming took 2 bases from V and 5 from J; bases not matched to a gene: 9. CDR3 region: CASSESVWLAGGDTQYF. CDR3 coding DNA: TGTGCCAGCAGTGAATCTGTTTGGCTAGCGGGGGGAGATACGCAGTATTTT. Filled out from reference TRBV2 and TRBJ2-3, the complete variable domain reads EPEVTQTPSHQVTQMGQEVILRCVPISNHLYFYWYRQILGQKVEFLVSFYNNEISEKSEIFDDQFSVERPDGSNFTLKIRSTKLEDSAMYFCASSESVWLAGGDTQYFGPGTRLTVL.

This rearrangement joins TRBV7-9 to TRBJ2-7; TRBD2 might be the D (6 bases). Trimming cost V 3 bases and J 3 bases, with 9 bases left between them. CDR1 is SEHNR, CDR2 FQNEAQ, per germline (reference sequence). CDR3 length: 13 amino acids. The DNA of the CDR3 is TGTGCCAGCAGCTTCCCGACTAGCTACGAGCAGTACTTC. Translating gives CASSFPTSYEQYF.

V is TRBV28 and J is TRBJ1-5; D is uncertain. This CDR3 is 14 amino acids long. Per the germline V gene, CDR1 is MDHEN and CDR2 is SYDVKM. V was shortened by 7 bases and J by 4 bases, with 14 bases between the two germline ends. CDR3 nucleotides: TGTGCCAGCACCCGGGAACCGGGAAATCAGCCCCAGCATTTT. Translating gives CASTREPGNQPQHF.

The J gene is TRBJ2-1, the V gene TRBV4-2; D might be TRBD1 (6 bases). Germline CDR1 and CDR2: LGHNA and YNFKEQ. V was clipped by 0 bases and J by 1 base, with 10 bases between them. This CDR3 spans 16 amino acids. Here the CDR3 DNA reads TGTGCCAGCAGCCAAGATAGACAGGCGTCCTACAATGAGCAGTTCTTC. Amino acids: CASSQDRQASYNEQFF.

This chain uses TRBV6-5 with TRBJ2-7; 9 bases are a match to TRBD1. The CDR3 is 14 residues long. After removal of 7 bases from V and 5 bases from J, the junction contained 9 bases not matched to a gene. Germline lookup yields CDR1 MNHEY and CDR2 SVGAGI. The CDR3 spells CASTRDREFHEQYF. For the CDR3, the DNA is TGTGCCAGCACTCGGGACAGGGAATTCCACGAGCAGTACTTC.

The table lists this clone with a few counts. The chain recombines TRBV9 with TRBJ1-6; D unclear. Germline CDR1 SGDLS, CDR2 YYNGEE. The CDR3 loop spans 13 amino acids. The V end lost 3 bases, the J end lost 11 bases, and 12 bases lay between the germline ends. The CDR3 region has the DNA TGTGCCAGCAGCGGAGCAGCGGCGACACCCCTCCACTTT. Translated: CASSGAAATPLHF.

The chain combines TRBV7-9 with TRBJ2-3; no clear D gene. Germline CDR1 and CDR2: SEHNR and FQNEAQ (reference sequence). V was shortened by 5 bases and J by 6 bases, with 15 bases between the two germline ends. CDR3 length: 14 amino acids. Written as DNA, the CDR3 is TGTGCCAGCAGCGGTTACGCCACCCGGGATACGCAGTATTTT. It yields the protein CASSGYATRDTQYF. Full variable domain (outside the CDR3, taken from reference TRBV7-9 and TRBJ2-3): DTGVSQNPRHKITKRGQNVTFRCDPISEHNRLYWYRQTLGQGPEFLTYFQNEAQLEKSRLLSDRFSAERPKGSFSTLEIQRTEQGDSAMYLCASSGYATRDTQYFGPGTRLTVL.

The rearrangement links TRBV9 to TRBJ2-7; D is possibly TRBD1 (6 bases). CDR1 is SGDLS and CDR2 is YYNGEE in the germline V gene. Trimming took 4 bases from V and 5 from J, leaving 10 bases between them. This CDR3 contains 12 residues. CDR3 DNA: TGTGCCAGCAGCCCCGACAGGCACGAGCAGTACTTC. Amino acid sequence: CASSPDRHEQYF.

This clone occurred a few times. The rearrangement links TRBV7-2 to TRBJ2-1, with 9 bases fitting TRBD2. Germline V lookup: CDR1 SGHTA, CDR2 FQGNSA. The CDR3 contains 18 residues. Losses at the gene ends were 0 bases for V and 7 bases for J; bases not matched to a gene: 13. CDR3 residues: CASSLASSGGPRSNEQFF. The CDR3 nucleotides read TGTGCCAGCAGCTTAGCGAGTAGCGGGGGCCCACGGAGTAATGAGCAGTTCTTC.

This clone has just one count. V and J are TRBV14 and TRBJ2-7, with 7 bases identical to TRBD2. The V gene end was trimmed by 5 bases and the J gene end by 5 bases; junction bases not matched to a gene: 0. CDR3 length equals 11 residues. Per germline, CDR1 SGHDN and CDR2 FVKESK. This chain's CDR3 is CASSGGDEQYF. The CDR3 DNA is TGTGCCAGCAGCGGGGGGGACGAGCAGTACTTC.

This CDR3 is CASSLVRVGEMNTEAFF. The CDR3 nucleotides read TGTGCCAGCAGCTTAGTAAGAGTCGGTGAGATGAACACTGAAGCTTTCTTT. The genes are TRBV7-2 and TRBJ1-1; D uncertain. Germline values: CDR1 SGHTA, CDR2 FQGNSA. This CDR3 has 17 amino acids. V lost 1 base and J 0 bases, leaving 15 bases between the germline ends.

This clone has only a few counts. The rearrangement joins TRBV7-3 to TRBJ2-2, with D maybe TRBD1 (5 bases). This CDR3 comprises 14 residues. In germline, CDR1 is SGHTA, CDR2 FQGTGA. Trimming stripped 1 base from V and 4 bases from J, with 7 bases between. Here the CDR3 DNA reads TGTGCCAGCAGCTTAAAAGGGGCCACCGGGGAGCTGTTTTTT. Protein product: CASSLKGATGELFF.

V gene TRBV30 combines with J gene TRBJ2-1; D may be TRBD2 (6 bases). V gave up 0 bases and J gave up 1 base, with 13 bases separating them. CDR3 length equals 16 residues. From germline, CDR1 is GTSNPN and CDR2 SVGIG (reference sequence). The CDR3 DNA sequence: TGTGCCTGGAGTGTACTTGGGGCGGGGTCCTACAATGAGCAGTTCTTC. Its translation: CAWSVLGAGSYNEQFF.

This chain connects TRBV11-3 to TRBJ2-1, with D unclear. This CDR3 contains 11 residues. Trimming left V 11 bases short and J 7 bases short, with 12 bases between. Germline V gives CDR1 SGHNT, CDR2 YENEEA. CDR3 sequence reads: CAVPTRNEQFF. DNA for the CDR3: TGTGCCGTCCCGACGAGGAATGAGCAGTTCTTC.

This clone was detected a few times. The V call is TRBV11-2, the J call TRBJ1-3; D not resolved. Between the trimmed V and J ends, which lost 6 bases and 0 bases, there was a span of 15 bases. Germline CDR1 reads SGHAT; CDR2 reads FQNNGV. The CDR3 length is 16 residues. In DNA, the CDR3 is TGTGCCAGCAGGATAACTGGTCGAAGCTCTGGAAACACCATATATTTT. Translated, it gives CASRITGRSSGNTIYF. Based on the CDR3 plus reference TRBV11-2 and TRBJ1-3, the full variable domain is EAGVAQSPRYKIIEKRQSVAFWCNPISGHATLYWYQQILGQGPKLLIQFQNNGVVDDSQLPKDRFSAERLKGVDSTLKIQPAKLEDSAVYLCASRITGRSSGNTIYFGEGSWLTVV.

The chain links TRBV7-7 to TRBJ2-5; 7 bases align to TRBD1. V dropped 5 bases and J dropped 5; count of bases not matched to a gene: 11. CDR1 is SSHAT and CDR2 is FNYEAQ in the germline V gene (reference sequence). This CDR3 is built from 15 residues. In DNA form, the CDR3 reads TGTGCCAGCAGCCAATCGACAGGGAATTCGGAGACCCAGTACTTC. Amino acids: CASSQSTGNSETQYF.

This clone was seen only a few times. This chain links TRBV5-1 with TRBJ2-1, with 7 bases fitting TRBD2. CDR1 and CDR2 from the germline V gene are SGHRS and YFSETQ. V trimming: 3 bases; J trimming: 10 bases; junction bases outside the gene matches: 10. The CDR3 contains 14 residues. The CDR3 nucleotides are TGCGCCAGCAGCTCATCCGGGAGGCCAGACGAGCAGTTCTTC. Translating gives CASSSSGRPDEQFF.

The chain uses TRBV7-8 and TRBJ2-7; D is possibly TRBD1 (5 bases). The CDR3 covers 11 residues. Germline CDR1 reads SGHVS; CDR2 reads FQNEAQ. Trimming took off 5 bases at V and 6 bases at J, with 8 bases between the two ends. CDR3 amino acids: CASSIRGEQYF. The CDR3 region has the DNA TGTGCCAGCAGCATAAGGGGCGAGCAGTACTTC. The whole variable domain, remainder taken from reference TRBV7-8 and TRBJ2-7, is GAGVSQSPRYKVAKRGQDVALRCDPISGHVSLFWYQQALGQGPEFLTYFQNEAQLDKSGLPSDRFFAERPEGSVSTLKIQRTQQEDSAVYLCASSIRGEQYFGPGTRLTVT.